The 27 T cell receptor beta chains in this list originate from one sample, sequenced in a study of shared clonotypes between healthy human individuals. Measured with immunoSEQ multiplex PCR; TCRdb has only the in-frame clones, and not every one. The table lists millions of clones, just over 90% of them singletons. CD45RO-negative CD8 cells positively selected for CCR7 made up the naive population, which excluded terminally differentiated effector memory CD45RA+ cells. Source material: naive CD8+ T cells from PBMCs. The receptors were gathered from a man aged 18 to 30 in good health. Some clones in this sample may be carry-over from other donors' samples.

On this clone: Other DNA variants within this sample encode the same CDR3. The rearrangement uses TRBV5-4 and TRBJ1-1; D may be TRBD1 (6 bases). Trimming left V 0 bases short and J 4 bases short, with 7 bases between. There are 13 residues in the CDR3. Germline CDR1 is SGHNT and CDR2 is YYREEE (reference sequence). Here the CDR3 reads CASSLGGRTEAFF. The CDR3 DNA follows: TGTGCCAGCAGCTTGGGGGGGCGCACTGAAGCTTTCTTT.

A remark on this clone: Other DNA sequences in the same sample also yield this CDR3. V usage is TRBV18 and J usage is TRBJ1-1; 11 nucleotides agree with TRBD1. V shed 3 bases and J 4 bases; nucleotides not matched to a gene: 1. CDR3 length: 14 amino acids. Germline CDR1 and CDR2: KGHSH and LQKENI. Here the CDR3 DNA reads TGTGCCAGCTCACCGGACAGGGGGCTCACTGAAGCTTTCTTT. It encodes CASSPDRGLTEAFF.

The rearrangement joins TRBV27 to TRBJ1-1; D gene uncertain. The CDR3 runs 16 residues. CDR1 is MNHEY, CDR2 SMNVEV, per germline (reference sequence). V dropped 0 bases and J dropped 2 bases, with 13 bases sitting between them. The CDR3 DNA follows: TGTGCCAGCAGTTTATCGGCTTATACAACAAACACTGAAGCTTTCTTT. Protein: CASSLSAYTTNTEAFF.

The chain carries TRBV29-1 and TRBJ2-7; D is uncertain. The CDR3 runs 15 residues. CDR1 is SQVTM, CDR2 ANQGSEA, per germline. V lost 0 bases and J 2 bases, leaving 14 bases between the germline ends. In DNA, the CDR3 is TGCAGCGTTGAAGATCCCGGCGGCGGACCCTACGAGCAGTACTTC. Translated, it gives CSVEDPGGGPYEQYF.

The rearrangement joins TRBV6-5 to TRBJ1-2; 7 nucleotides agree with TRBD1. V lost 6 bases to trimming and J lost 3 bases; unmatched junction nucleotides: 10. Per germline, CDR1 MNHEY and CDR2 SVGAGI. The CDR3 sequence is 15 residues long. In nucleotides, the CDR3 is TGTGCCAGCAGCTGGGACAGCGGAGAATACTATGGCTACACCTTC. This gives the protein CASSWDSGEYYGYTF.

The CDR3 coding sequence is TGTGCCAGCAGTCCTATCGGACAGGAAGAACCGTACGAGCAGTACTTC. Its protein product is CASSPIGQEEPYEQYF. The chain joins TRBV27 to TRBJ2-7; TRBD1 agrees at 7 bases. Germline CDR1 is MNHEY and CDR2 is SMNVEV (reference sequence). With V trimmed by 5 bases and J by 4 bases, 14 bases remained unmatched. The CDR3 covers 16 residues.

V and J are TRBV27 and TRBJ1-6; D gene unclear. V was trimmed by 8 bases and J by 7 bases, leaving 15 bases between them. Germline assignment: CDR1 MNHEY and CDR2 SMNVEV (reference sequence). The CDR3 spans 14 residues. The CDR3 spells CASADGFYNSPLHF. The CDR3 nucleotides read TGTGCCAGCGCGGACGGCTTTTACAATTCACCCCTCCACTTT.

A few counts support this clone. The CDR3 DNA follows: TGTGCCAGCTCCGGAGGTCCGAACACTGAAGCTTTCTTT. Translation gives CASSGGPNTEAFF. This sequence joins TRBV18 and TRBJ1-1, with D uncertain. Germline CDR1 KGHSH, CDR2 LQKENI. V was cut by 6 bases and J by 1 base, with 9 bases left in between. CDR3 length equals 13 residues.

Points on this clone: A read error may account for a junction end that differs from germline. This chain uses TRBV19 with TRBJ1-5, with D hard to call. The CDR3 is made up of 19 amino acids. Germline CDR1 is LNHDA and CDR2 is SQIVND (reference sequence). The CDR3: CASTIWAKWLRLGNQPQHF. The CDR3 DNA sequence: TGTGCCAGTACTATATGGGCAAAGTGGCTCCGTTTGGGCAATCAGCCCCAGCATTTT.

This clone came up once. CDR3 residues: CASSSSLYEQYF. The CDR3 DNA reads as TGTGCCAGCAGCTCGTCGCTTTACGAGCAGTACTTC. V is TRBV7-6 and J is TRBJ2-7; no clear D gene. CDR1 and CDR2 (germline): SGHVS, FNYEAQ. CDR3 length equals 12 residues. Trimming removed 4 bases at V and 4 bases at J, with 8 bases between.

The genes are TRBV5-1 and TRBJ2-1, with D possibly TRBD1 on 6 matching bases. This CDR3 is built from 16 residues. From germline, CDR1 is SGHRS and CDR2 YFSETQ. V was clipped by 0 bases and J by 8 bases, with 18 bases between them. The CDR3 here is CASSLDPRQDVYEQFF. The CDR3 DNA reads as TGCGCCAGCAGCTTGGACCCCAGACAGGACGTCTATGAGCAGTTCTTC.

The J gene is TRBJ2-7, the V gene TRBV9; D call uncertain. The CDR3 has 11 amino acids. Germline CDR1 and CDR2: SGDLS and YYNGEE. The V gene lost 0 bases and the J gene lost 5 bases, with 3 bases spanning the gap. The CDR3 DNA sequence: TGTGCCAGCAGCGTAGTTCACGAGCAGTACTTC. This sequence encodes CASSVVHEQYF.

The chain joins TRBV7-9 to TRBJ2-1, with D maybe TRBD2 (5 bases). This CDR3 contains 17 residues. Per the germline V gene, CDR1 is SEHNR and CDR2 is FQNEAQ (reference sequence). Trimming took 3 bases from V and 6 from J, leaving 21 bases between them. The CDR3: CASSFSASYVLGNEQFF. The CDR3 DNA is TGTGCCAGCAGCTTCTCGGCTAGCTATGTTCTCGGCAATGAGCAGTTCTTC.

V is TRBV27 and J is TRBJ2-5, with D unclear. V lost 4 bases to trimming and J lost 5 bases, with 11 bases between them. This CDR3 has 13 residues. Germline V gene lookup returns CDR1 MNHEY and CDR2 SMNVEV (reference sequence). CDR3 protein: CASSSMERETQYF. CDR3 DNA sequence: TGTGCCAGCAGTTCGATGGAAAGGGAGACCCAGTACTTC.

The chain joins TRBV19 to TRBJ2-1; D may match TRBD1 or TRBD2 (5 bases each). Looked up from germline, CDR1 is LNHDA and CDR2 is SQIVND (reference sequence). This CDR3 is 14 amino acids long. V lost 5 bases, J lost 11 bases, and 19 bases lay in between. Written as DNA, the CDR3 is TGTGCCAGTAGTGCGGACCGGGACCGGCGGCAGCAGTTCTTC. Translating gives CASSADRDRRQQFF.

This sequence joins TRBV4-2 and TRBJ2-3; 7 positions match TRBD2. This CDR3 has 16 amino acids. Per germline, CDR1 LGHNA and CDR2 YNFKEQ. V was pared by 1 base and J by 3 bases, with 7 bases of the junction left unmatched. CDR3 sequence (DNA): TGTGCCAGCAGCCAAGGGGGCGGGAGCTGGACAGATACGCAGTATTTT. It codes for CASSQGGGSWTDTQYF.

This chain links TRBV5-6 with TRBJ1-2; maybe TRBD1 (6 bases). Germline CDR1 SGHDT, CDR2 YYEEEE. The CDR3 is made up of 16 amino acids. Trimming shortened V by 0 bases and J by 0 bases, and 12 bases separated the two germline ends. The CDR3 region is CASSLVRDISNYGYTF. DNA for the CDR3: TGTGCCAGCAGCTTGGTTCGGGACATCTCTAACTATGGCTACACCTTC.

The rearrangement links TRBV4-2 to TRBJ2-1; TRBD2 aligns across 7 bases. Germline CDR1 reads LGHNA; CDR2 reads YNFKEQ. The V and J ends lost 4 bases and 1 base, in that order; junction bases with no gene match: 22. CDR3 length: 21 residues. The CDR3 loop is CASSPLGGAGTGGTSYNEQFF. Here the CDR3 DNA reads TGTGCCAGCAGCCCCCTTGGAGGAGCGGGAACGGGTGGTACGTCCTACAATGAGCAGTTCTTC.

The rearrangement uses TRBV21-1 and TRBJ1-1. TRBV21-1 is classified as a pseudogene. This CDR3 is built from 13 residues. CDR3 nucleotides: TGTGCCAGCCAAAGACCGCTGAACACTGAAGCTTTCTTT. This translates into CASQRPLNTEAFF.

The chain is built from TRBV5-5 and TRBJ2-7; 8 bases align to TRBD2. The CDR3 is 13 residues long. Germline V gives CDR1 SGHKS, CDR2 YYEKEE (reference sequence). The V gene end was trimmed by 5 bases and the J gene end by 0 bases; junction bases not matched to a gene: 1. The CDR3, as DNA: TGTGCCAGCAGGGCGGGAGGCTCCTACGAGCAGTACTTC. Translation gives CASRAGGSYEQYF. The whole variable domain, filled in from reference TRBV5-5 and TRBJ2-7, reads DAGVTQSPTHLIKTRGQQVTLRCSPISGHKSVSWYQQVLGQGPQFIFQYYEKEERGRGNFPDRFSARQFPNYSSELNVNALLLGDSALYLCASRAGGSYEQYFGPGTRLTVT.

V usage is TRBV5-1 and J usage is TRBJ2-3; D gene ambiguous. Germline CDR1 and CDR2: SGHRS and YFSETQ. The V end lost 0 bases, the J end lost 2 bases, and 19 bases lay between the germline ends. This CDR3 is 18 amino acids long. DNA of the CDR3: TGCGCCAGCAGCTTGGCCTTTTTAGTCTACAAAAACACAGATACGCAGTATTTT. It is translated as CASSLAFLVYKNTDTQYF. Based on the CDR3 plus reference TRBV5-1 and TRBJ2-3, the full variable domain is KAGVTQTPRYLIKTRGQQVTLSCSPISGHRSVSWYQQTPGQGLQFLFEYFSETQRNKGNFPGRFSGRQFSNSRSEMNVSTLELGDSALYLCASSLAFLVYKNTDTQYFGPGTRLTVL.

J is TRBJ2-1 and V is TRBV28; D remains unclear. Germline V gene sequence: CDR1 MDHEN, CDR2 SYDVKM. The CDR3 spans 16 residues. V lost 3 bases, J lost 3 bases, and 15 bases lay in between. CDR3 sequence: CASSFGGTGIYNEQFF. CDR3 DNA: TGTGCCAGCAGTTTTGGCGGAACTGGGATCTACAATGAGCAGTTCTTC.

The chain joins TRBV4-1 to TRBJ1-1; weak D call: TRBD1 (5 bases). V gave up 0 bases and J gave up 3 bases, with 11 bases separating them. Germline CDR1 MGHRA, CDR2 YSYEKL. The CDR3 extends over 15 amino acids. CDR3 sequence reads: CASSQDLGEDTEAFF. The CDR3 DNA is TGCGCCAGCAGCCAAGATTTGGGGGAAGACACTGAAGCTTTCTTT.

The chain recombines TRBV28 with TRBJ2-7; 7 bases line up with TRBD2. Germline V gene lookup returns CDR1 MDHEN and CDR2 SYDVKM. The CDR3 length is 16 residues. V lost 8 bases, J lost 4 bases, and 17 bases stayed unmatched. The CDR3 DNA is TGTGCCAGCTTTACCTTCGCCTCAGGGAGGGAATACGAGCAGTACTTC. It specifies CASFTFASGREYEQYF.

V gene TRBV5-4 combines with J gene TRBJ2-7, with a tentative D call TRBD2 (7 bases). The CDR3 consists of 14 residues. V lost 4 bases and J lost 3, with 14 bases in between. The germline gives CDR1 SGHNT, CDR2 YYREEE (reference sequence). CDR3 region: CASSPGGGDYEQYF. For the CDR3, the DNA is TGTGCCAGCAGCCCGGGGGGCGGGGACTACGAGCAGTACTTC.

The J gene is TRBJ2-7, the V gene TRBV7-9; no clear D. Germline lookup yields CDR1 SEHNR and CDR2 FQNEAQ (reference sequence). This CDR3 is 13 amino acids long. Trimming pared 5 bases from V and 5 bases from J, leaving 13 bases between. The chain's CDR3 is CASSPGSLNEQYF. The CDR3 DNA follows: TGTGCCAGCAGCCCCGGCTCTCTCAACGAGCAGTACTTC.

This rearrangement joins TRBV5-1 to TRBJ2-7, with D unclear. The CDR3 covers 14 residues. CDR1 is SGHRS, CDR2 YFSETQ, per germline. Deletions cut 4 bases from V and 1 base from J, with 12 bases between. The CDR3 region is CASSPAFVSYEQYF. CDR3 bases: TGCGCCAGCAGCCCGGCCTTTGTGTCCTACGAGCAGTACTTC.